This T cell receptor beta chain was documented in a study of blood T cell repertoires in COVID-19. Overall study: Donors in the United States, Italy and Spain gave samples during acute or convalescent COVID-19. T cells, B-cell-depleted T cells, or PBMCs supplied cDNA or gDNA.

The J segment lost 6 bases and the V segment lost 6 bases, leaving 3 bases of the junction unmatched. This CDR3 has 14 amino acids. Looked up from germline, CDR1 is SGHRS and CDR2 is YFSETQ. Authors' data handling: Amplification with reference gene primers provided the estimates of nucleated cell counts. Produced via immunoSEQ multiplex PCR; TCRdb's table is partial and in-frame only. The V and J calls and clone size come from that table; D and trimming were worked out from the DNA. The data contain under 90,000 clones, 83% of them seen just once; the ten biggest clones take up less than 45%. Sequencing was carried out using peripheral blood. The chain is built from TRBV5-1 and TRBJ1-6; 10 bases match TRBD1. This TCR was sampled from an elderly man with acute or convalescent COVID-19. This chain's CDR3 is CASMTGGFNSPLHF. The CDR3 DNA is TGCGCCAGCATGACAGGGGGCTTTAATTCACCCCTCCACTTT.